Shown below are 15 T cell receptor beta chains from a single sample sequenced in a study of T-cell memory formation after mild COVID-19 (dated by TCRdb to the early 2020s). The library was obtained by 5' RACE. The data were produced on an Illumina NovaSeq 6000. TCRdb cleaned the public reads at Q25 with fastp, built clones with MiXCR and kept in-frame beta chains. Identical CDR3 proteins give one entry, which carries the most common genes and DNA. For this sample the table gives about 390,000 distinct CDR3 sequences, of which around a sixth were detected only once. Of the sample, 20% to 25% is held by the ten largest clones. The sample comprised PBMCs or a T cell subset sorted from them (not recorded which). The receptors shown here come from a man aged 18 to 35 who had mild COVID-19 (a few samples of this study predate the infection). The sample titles of this study are shuffled in the database, so cell type and time point are left out; the donor was told from shared clones.

This clonotype has more than one count but fewer than ten. J is TRBJ1-5 and V is TRBV5-5, with D maybe TRBD1 (5 bases). Germline lookup yields CDR1 SGHKS and CDR2 YYEKEE (reference sequence). The CDR3 loop spans 16 amino acids. Between the trimmed V and J ends, which lost 4 bases and 3 bases, there was a span of 17 bases. CDR3 in amino acids: CASSTLPGLINQPQHF. For the CDR3, the DNA is TGTGCCAGCAGCACGCTGCCGGGACTCATCAATCAGCCCCAGCATTTT.

This clonotype was seen just once. The chain's CDR3 is CASSLPPGTLYGYTF. The CDR3 DNA reads TGTGCCAGCAGCCTCCCCCCCGGGACCCTGTATGGCTACACCTTC. V and J are TRBV28 and TRBJ1-2; the D gene is possibly TRBD1 (5 bases). V lost 6 bases to trimming and J lost 5 bases, with 19 bases between them. The germline gives CDR1 MDHEN, CDR2 SYDVKM. The CDR3 length is 15 residues.

This clonotype showed up just a few times. The chain recombines TRBV2 with TRBJ2-1; D not resolved. Germline loops: CDR1 SNHLY, CDR2 FYNNEI. V was clipped by 9 bases and J by 7 bases, with 7 bases between them. The CDR3 totals 10 residues. The CDR3 DNA reads TGTGCCAGGAAGACTAATGAGCAGTTCTTC. It translates to CARKTNEQFF.

This clonotype turned up a few times. The chain recombines TRBV12-3 or TRBV12-4 with TRBJ1-5; unclear D gene. This CDR3 region has 15 residues. Deletions cut 5 bases from V and 4 bases from J, with 15 bases between. CDR3 DNA: TGTGCCAGCAGTCCCCCCGGTTCGTATAATCAGCCCCAGCATTTT. It yields the protein CASSPPGSYNQPQHF.

This clonotype has a handful of counts. The chain joins TRBV5-1 to TRBJ2-1; D is unresolved. The CDR3 is 15 residues long. The germline V gene encodes CDR1 SGHRS and CDR2 YFSETQ. V was pared by 1 base and J by 6 bases, with 14 bases between. The CDR3: CASSLRPDPINEQFF. In DNA form, the CDR3 reads TGCGCCAGCAGCTTGCGGCCAGACCCCATCAATGAGCAGTTCTTC.

The J gene is TRBJ1-5, the V gene TRBV7-2, with a tentative D call TRBD1 (5 bases). The germline V and J ends were trimmed by 6 bases and 7 bases, with 13 bases remaining between them. Germline V gene data show CDR1 as SGHTA and CDR2 as FQGNSA. CDR3 size: 13 residues. CDR3 region: CASRGGAGQPQHF. The CDR3 bases are TGTGCCAGCAGGGGAGGGGCTGGGCAGCCCCAGCATTTT.

V is TRBV7-2 and J is TRBJ2-1; TRBD1 agrees at 8 bases. The V gene's germline CDR1 is SGHTA and CDR2 FQGNSA. V was pared by 5 bases and J by 7 bases, with 4 bases of the junction left unmatched. The CDR3 runs to 13 residues. The CDR3 DNA reads as TGTGCCAGCAGCATGGACAGGGAGAATGAGCAGTTCTTC. Protein sequence: CASSMDRENEQFF.

To note about this clonotype: At one end the junction does not follow the germline gene, possibly because of a read error. The rearrangement uses TRBV5-1 and TRBJ2-7, with 7 bases that match TRBD1. The germline gives CDR1 SGHRS, CDR2 YFSETQ. The CDR3 sequence is 12 residues long. The CDR3: CASSFGDSLYDF. In DNA, the CDR3 is TGCGCCAGCAGCTTTGGGGACAGCCTCTATGACTTC.

J is TRBJ1-2 and V is TRBV3-1; 7 bases are a match to TRBD1. J gave up 7 bases and V 2 bases, and 7 bases lay outside the gene matches. Germline V CDR1 and CDR2: LGHDT, YNNKEL (reference sequence). The CDR3 length is 14 residues. CDR3 amino acids: CASSQHDREVGYTF. The CDR3 coding sequence is TGTGCCAGCAGCCAACACGACAGGGAGGTTGGCTACACCTTC. The variable domain in full, completed from reference TRBV3-1 and TRBJ1-2, reads DTAVSQTPKYLVTQMGNDKSIKCEQNLGHDTMYWYKQDSKKFLKIMFSYNNKELIINETVPNRFSPKSPDKAHLNLHINSLELGDSAVYFCASSQHDREVGYTFGSGTRLTVV.

This clonotype was seen many times. The chain has TRBV10-3 and TRBJ2-7; possible D gene TRBD2, 6 bases. Germline CDR1 reads ENHRY; CDR2 reads SYGVKD. This CDR3 region has 14 residues. V lost 1 base, J lost 0 bases, and 7 bases lay in between. For the CDR3, the DNA is TGTGCCATCAGTGAGTTGGGAGGCTCCTACGAGCAGTACTTC. Amino acid sequence: CAISELGGSYEQYF.

V is TRBV9 and J is TRBJ1-5; tentative D call: TRBD1 (6 bases). Trimming stripped 4 bases from V and 9 bases from J, with 17 bases between. There are 14 residues in the CDR3. Germline CDR1 and CDR2: SGDLS and YYNGEE. As DNA, the CDR3 is TGTGCCAGCAGCTCATCAGGGGACAAGACGCCCCAGCATTTT. Translating gives CASSSSGDKTPQHF.

CDR3: CASSAEGTGRYNEQFF. DNA for the CDR3: TGTGCCAGCAGCGCCGAAGGGACAGGGAGGTACAATGAGCAGTTCTTC. The chain employs TRBV9 and TRBJ2-1, with 9 bases lining up with TRBD1. With 3 bases clipped from V and 4 bases from J, the junction kept 8 bases outside the gene matches. The CDR3 has 16 residues. Germline V CDR1 and CDR2: SGDLS, YYNGEE.

This clonotype was seen a few times. The chain couples TRBV6-6 to TRBJ2-1; D is ambiguous. V gave up 6 bases and J gave up 0 bases, with 12 bases separating them. Germline V gene lookup returns CDR1 MNHNY and CDR2 SVGAGI (reference sequence). The CDR3 length is 15 residues. As DNA, the CDR3 is TGTGCCAGCAGCCACCGGGTCATCTCCTACAATGAGCAGTTCTTC. The encoded protein is CASSHRVISYNEQFF.

The rearrangement joins TRBV9 to TRBJ2-2; D unclear. The ends were cut back, 0 bases at V and 3 bases at J, with 18 bases in the middle. Germline V gene lookup returns CDR1 SGDLS and CDR2 YYNGEE. The CDR3 runs to 18 residues. The DNA for the CDR3 is TGTGCCAGCAGCGTAGCGTCCGGTTGGGGAATGGACACCGGGGAGCTGTTTTTT. This translates into CASSVASGWGMDTGELFF.

The CDR3: CASSTLGIGVQETQYF. The CDR3 bases are TGTGCCAGCAGCACCCTCGGGATAGGGGTCCAAGAGACCCAGTACTTC. This chain connects TRBV11-2 to TRBJ2-5, with D perhaps given as TRBD1 or TRBD2 (5 bases each). The CDR3 sequence is 16 residues long. The ends were cut back, 5 bases at V and 1 base at J, with 17 bases in the middle. Germline V lookup: CDR1 SGHAT, CDR2 FQNNGV. Full variable domain (missing parts from reference TRBV11-2 and TRBJ2-5): EAGVAQSPRYKIIEKRQSVAFWCNPISGHATLYWYQQILGQGPKLLIQFQNNGVVDDSQLPKDRFSAERLKGVDSTLKIQPAKLEDSAVYLCASSTLGIGVQETQYFGPGTRLLVL.